This T cell receptor beta chain was documented in a study of identical twins. This clonotype was found a few times. The antigen is undetermined. Findings of the study overall: Models predicted less out-of-frame TCR alpha sharing in monozygotic twins than was found. Excess sharing by twins proved weaker in beta out-of-frame sequences.

Trimming took 4 bases from V and 2 from J, leaving 12 bases between them. CDR1 is SQVTM and CDR2 is ANQGSEA in the germline V gene. The CDR3 has 15 amino acids. Unique molecular identifiers were in the cDNA, with template-switch universal primer binding. TCRdb reanalysed the 5' RACE reads using MiXCR and keeps one entry per CDR3 protein. Here the sample spans hundreds of thousands of distinct CDR3 sequences, less than 9% being singletons. Separately, the same data were catalogued under a study of yellow fever vaccine responses in identical twins. As that study records: Vaccine-induced T cell responses in twins were reportedly observed to appear partly convergent, partly personalized.

The V gene is TRBV29-1, the J gene TRBJ2-6, with a possible D match to TRBD1 (6 bases). The sequence came from a woman aged 18-35 years in good health. Material: memory (CD45RO+) T cells sorted from blood. CDR3 residues: CSVGGNRAGANVLTF. For the CDR3, the DNA is TGCAGCGTTGGGGGAAACAGGGCTGGGGCCAACGTCCTGACTTTC.